This entry lists 20 T cell receptor beta chains sequenced from one sample in a study of T cells after yellow fever vaccination. TCRdb used MiXCR to reprocess the 5' RACE reads, holding one entry per CDR3 protein. The data contain about 350,000 distinct CDR3 sequences, about 9.9% of them seen just once; the ten biggest clones take up roughly 18%. Material: PBMCs, obtained on the day of the first yellow fever vaccination. Every receptor here comes from a young man who received the YFV17D yellow fever vaccine.

The chain has TRBV6-1 and TRBJ1-1; 9 positions match TRBD1. This CDR3 contains 17 residues. V dropped 6 bases and J dropped 1; count of bases not matched to a gene: 12. The V gene's germline CDR1 is MNHNS and CDR2 SASEGT. CDR3 in DNA: TGTGCCAGCAGCGGTTACAGGGGGCAATTTGAGAACACTGAAGCTTTCTTT. Its protein is CASSGYRGQFENTEAFF.

The rearrangement uses TRBV7-9 and TRBJ1-1; no reliable D call. Germline CDR1 SEHNR, CDR2 FQNEAQ (reference sequence). Between the trimmed V and J ends, which lost 1 base and 8 bases, there was a span of 17 bases. There are 15 residues in the CDR3. CDR3 in DNA: TGTGCCAGCAGCTTAGGGGCAGTTTGGCTTACCGAAGCTTTCTTT. Protein product: CASSLGAVWLTEAFF.

This clonotype was detected many times. The CDR3 region has the DNA TGTGCCATCAGTGACCTAAAGAGACAGGGGGCAGGTGAGCAGTACTTC. It is translated as CAISDLKRQGAGEQYF. V and J are TRBV10-3 and TRBJ2-7, with 10 bases that match TRBD1. This CDR3 comprises 16 residues. From germline, CDR1 is ENHRY and CDR2 SYGVKD. V shed 3 bases and J 7 bases; nucleotides not matched to a gene: 12.

The chain recombines TRBV27 with TRBJ1-2; D unclear. The CDR3 loop spans 13 amino acids. V was shortened by 3 bases and J by 8 bases, with 13 bases between the two germline ends. Germline CDR1 reads MNHEY; CDR2 reads SMNVEV (reference sequence). CDR3 DNA: TGTGCCAGCAGTTTTGTTGGGCTTGGAGGCTACACCTTC. The encoded protein is CASSFVGLGGYTF.

This CDR3 is CASSLVAGGSYEQYF. The CDR3 coding sequence is TGCGCCAGCAGCTTGGTCGCCGGGGGTAGCTACGAGCAGTACTTC. The chain employs TRBV5-1 and TRBJ2-7, with D tentatively TRBD2 (6 bases). The germline gives CDR1 SGHRS, CDR2 YFSETQ. The V end lost 0 bases, the J end lost 3 bases, and 13 bases lay between the germline ends. The CDR3 sequence is 15 residues long.

A few counts support this clonotype. V usage is TRBV5-1 and J usage is TRBJ2-2; 8 nucleotides align to TRBD2. Trimming took 0 bases from V and 4 from J; bases not matched to a gene: 5. The germline V gene has CDR1 SGHRS and CDR2 YFSETQ. This CDR3 spans 16 amino acids. CDR3 nucleotide sequence: TGCGCCAGCAGCTTGGCCCGGGGGGGGCCCACCGGGGAGCTGTTTTTT. Residues: CASSLARGGPTGELFF. The full variable domain, its missing parts supplied by reference TRBV5-1 and TRBJ2-2, is KAGVTQTPRYLIKTRGQQVTLSCSPISGHRSVSWYQQTPGQGLQFLFEYFSETQRNKGNFPGRFSGRQFSNSRSEMNVSTLELGDSALYLCASSLARGGPTGELFFGEGSRLTVL.

This chain uses TRBV7-9 with TRBJ1-2; no definite D call. The CDR3 loop spans 14 amino acids. In germline, CDR1 is SEHNR, CDR2 FQNEAQ (reference sequence). V was clipped by 2 bases and J by 8 bases, with 15 bases between them. For the CDR3, the DNA is TGTGCCAGCAGCTTATTCGGTGGTTATGACGGCTACACCTTC. Its translation: CASSLFGGYDGYTF.

The V and J genes are TRBV6-6 and TRBJ2-7; D gene ambiguous. The ends were cut back, 0 bases at V and 4 bases at J, with 7 bases in the middle. The CDR3 covers 13 residues. In germline, CDR1 is MNHNY, CDR2 SVGAGI (reference sequence). The CDR3 region is CASSYSVGYEQYF. For the CDR3, the DNA is TGTGCCAGCAGTTACTCGGTCGGATACGAGCAGTACTTC.

This clonotype was detected only a few times. J is TRBJ1-5 and V is TRBV10-3; weak D call: TRBD1 (6 bases). CDR1 is ENHRY and CDR2 is SYGVKD in the germline V gene. V lost 8 bases and J lost 6, with 14 bases in between. The CDR3 loop spans 13 amino acids. In DNA form, the CDR3 reads TGTGCCATCGGGCCCGGAGGGGGTCAGCCCCAGCATTTT. This sequence encodes CAIGPGGGQPQHF.

The rearrangement joins TRBV6-2 or TRBV6-3 to TRBJ1-2; 9 bases are shared with TRBD1. With 8 bases clipped from V and 5 bases from J, the junction kept 6 bases outside the gene matches. This CDR3 comprises 13 residues. CDR1 is MNHEY and CDR2 is SVGEGT in the germline V gene. CDR3 DNA sequence: TGTGCCAGCCGGGACAGGGTGAATTATGGCTACACCTTC. This translates into CASRDRVNYGYTF.

The chain links TRBV12-3 or TRBV12-4 to TRBJ2-1; TRBD2 matches 8 bases. Trimming took 2 bases from V and 8 from J; bases not matched to a gene: 8. The CDR3 covers 15 residues. CDR3: CASSLPSGGPDEQFF. The DNA of the CDR3 is TGTGCCAGCAGTTTACCGTCGGGGGGGCCGGATGAGCAGTTCTTC.

The rearrangement uses TRBV6-5 and TRBJ1-5; D gene ambiguous. This CDR3 spans 10 amino acids. The germline gives CDR1 MNHEY, CDR2 SVGAGI. Trimming took 8 bases from V and 9 from J, leaving 8 bases between them. CDR3 region: CASPARPQHF. As DNA, the CDR3 is TGTGCCAGCCCCGCTAGGCCCCAGCATTTT.

A word on this clonotype: The junction departs from germline at one end; a sequencing error may be responsible. The gene calls are TRBV7-9 and TRBJ2-3; no clear D. The germline gives CDR1 SEHNR, CDR2 FQNEAQ (reference sequence). This CDR3 contains 12 residues. CDR3 sequence: CASSLDADTPYF. The DNA of the CDR3 is TGTGCCAGCAGCTTAGACGCGGATACGCCGTATTTT.

This clonotype was detected a few times. The rearrangement joins TRBV18 to TRBJ2-7, with a possible D match to TRBD1 (6 bases). Trimming stripped 4 bases from V and 7 bases from J, with 29 bases between. Germline values: CDR1 KGHSH, CDR2 LQKENI. The CDR3 loop spans 18 amino acids. Written as DNA, the CDR3 is TGTGCCAGCTCACTCCCGGGACACGGACCTGGGCCCCTTTTGGAGCAGTACTTC. This translates into CASSLPGHGPGPLLEQYF.

This chain links TRBV4-1 with TRBJ1-2; TRBD1 agrees at 8 bases. J lost 0 bases, V lost 4 bases, and 13 bases had no gene match. There are 18 residues in the CDR3. Germline V CDR1 and CDR2: MGHRA, YSYEKL. CDR3 coding DNA: TGCGCCAGCAGCCTGGACAGGGAGTTCGTTTTCGCTAACTATGGCTACACCTTC. Translation: CASSLDREFVFANYGYTF.

This clonotype came up a few times. CDR3 region: CASSLGLTGSNQPQHF. The CDR3, as DNA: TGCGCCAGCAGCTTGGGTCTTACTGGGAGCAATCAGCCCCAGCATTTT. This sequence joins TRBV5-1 and TRBJ1-5; D gene ambiguous. The CDR3 has 16 residues. Germline assignment: CDR1 SGHRS and CDR2 YFSETQ. Trimming took 0 bases from V and 1 from J, leaving 11 bases between them.

The chain is built from TRBV12-3 or TRBV12-4 and TRBJ2-3; D remains unclear. The V end was cut by 7 bases, the J end by 1 base, with 12 bases between. CDR3 length equals 14 residues. The CDR3 region is CASNRPRGTDTQYF. DNA for the CDR3: TGTGCCAGCAACAGACCCCGGGGCACAGATACGCAGTATTTT.

This clonotype has just a few counts. The V gene is TRBV20-1, the J gene TRBJ2-7, with TRBD1 identical over 9 bases. The CDR3 extends over 14 amino acids. Per germline, CDR1 DFQATT and CDR2 SNEGSKA (reference sequence). Unmatched junction bases numbered 3, after V lost 3 bases and J lost 0 bases. The CDR3 loop reads CSASRDRDSYEQYF. In DNA form, the CDR3 reads TGCAGTGCTAGCCGGGACAGGGACTCCTACGAGCAGTACTTC.

The chain couples TRBV28 to TRBJ1-1; the match to TRBD1 covers 9 bases. Germline assignment: CDR1 MDHEN and CDR2 SYDVKM. V lost 3 bases and J lost 6; bases outside the gene matches: 8. The CDR3 is 15 amino acids. Written as DNA, the CDR3 is TGTGCCAGCAGTTTGGGGGACAGGGAGGGGTCTGAAGCTTTCTTT. Protein sequence: CASSLGDREGSEAFF.

This clonotype came up a few times. This chain joins TRBV11-1 and TRBJ1-6; 9 positions match TRBD1. Germline values: CDR1 SGHAT, CDR2 FQDESV (reference sequence). J lost 6 bases, V lost 2 bases, and 2 bases had no gene match. This CDR3 spans 15 amino acids. CDR3 in DNA: TGTGCCAGCAGCTTAACGACAGGGGGTAATTCACCCCTCCACTTT. Its translation: CASSLTTGGNSPLHF.